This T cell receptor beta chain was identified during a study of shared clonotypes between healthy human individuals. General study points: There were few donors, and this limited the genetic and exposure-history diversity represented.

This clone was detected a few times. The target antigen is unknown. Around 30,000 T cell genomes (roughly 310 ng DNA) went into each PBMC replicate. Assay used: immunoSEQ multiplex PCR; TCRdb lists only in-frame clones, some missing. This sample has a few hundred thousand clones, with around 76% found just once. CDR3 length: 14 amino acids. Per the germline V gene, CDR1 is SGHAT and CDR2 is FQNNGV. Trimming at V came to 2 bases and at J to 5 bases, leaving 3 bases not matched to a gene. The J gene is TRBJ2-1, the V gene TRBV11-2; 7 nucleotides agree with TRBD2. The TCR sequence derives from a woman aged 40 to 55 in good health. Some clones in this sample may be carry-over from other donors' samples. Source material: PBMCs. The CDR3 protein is CASSLLAENNEQFF. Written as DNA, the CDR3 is TGTGCCAGCAGCTTACTAGCGGAAAACAATGAGCAGTTCTTC.